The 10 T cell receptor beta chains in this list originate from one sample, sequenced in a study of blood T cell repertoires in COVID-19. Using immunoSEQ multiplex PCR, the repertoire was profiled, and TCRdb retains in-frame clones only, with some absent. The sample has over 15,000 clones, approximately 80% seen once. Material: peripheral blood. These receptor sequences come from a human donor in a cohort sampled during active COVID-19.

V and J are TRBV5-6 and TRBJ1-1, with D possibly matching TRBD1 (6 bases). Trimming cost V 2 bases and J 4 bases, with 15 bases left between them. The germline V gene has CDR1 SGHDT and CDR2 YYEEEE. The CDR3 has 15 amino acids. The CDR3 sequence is CASSFGRLRGTEAFF. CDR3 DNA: TGTGCCAGCAGCTTCGGGCGCCTCAGGGGCACTGAAGCTTTCTTT.

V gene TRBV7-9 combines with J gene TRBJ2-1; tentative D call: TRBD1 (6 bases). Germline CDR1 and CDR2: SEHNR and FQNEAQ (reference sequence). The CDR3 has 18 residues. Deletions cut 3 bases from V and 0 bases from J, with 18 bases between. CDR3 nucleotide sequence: TGTGCCAGCAGCTTCATTGACAGGCCCACCAGCTCCTACAATGAGCAGTTCTTC. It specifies CASSFIDRPTSSYNEQFF. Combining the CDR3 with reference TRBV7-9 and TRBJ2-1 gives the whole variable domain DTGVSQNPRHKITKRGQNVTFRCDPISEHNRLYWYRQTLGQGPEFLTYFQNEAQLEKSRLLSDRFSAERPKGSFSTLEIQRTEQGDSAMYLCASSFIDRPTSSYNEQFFGPGTRLTVL.

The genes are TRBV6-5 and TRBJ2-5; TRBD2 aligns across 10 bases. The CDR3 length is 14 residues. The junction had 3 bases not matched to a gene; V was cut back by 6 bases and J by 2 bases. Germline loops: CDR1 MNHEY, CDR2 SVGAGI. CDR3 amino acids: CASSERGGQETQYF. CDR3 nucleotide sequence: TGTGCCAGCAGCGAGCGGGGGGGTCAAGAGACCCAGTACTTC.

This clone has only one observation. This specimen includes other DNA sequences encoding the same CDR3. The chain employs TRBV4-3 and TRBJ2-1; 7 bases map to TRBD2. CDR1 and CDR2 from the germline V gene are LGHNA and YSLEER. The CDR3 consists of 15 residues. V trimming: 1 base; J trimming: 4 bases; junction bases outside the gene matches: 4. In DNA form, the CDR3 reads TGCGCCAGCAGCCAAGGCCTAGCGGATTACAATGAGCAGTTCTTC. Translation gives CASSQGLADYNEQFF.

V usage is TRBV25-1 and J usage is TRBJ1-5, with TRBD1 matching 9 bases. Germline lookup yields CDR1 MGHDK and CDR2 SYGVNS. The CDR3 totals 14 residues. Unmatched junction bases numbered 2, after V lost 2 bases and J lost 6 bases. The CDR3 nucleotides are TGTGCCAGCAGTGAAGGACAGGGGACTCAGCCCCAGCATTTT. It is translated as CASSEGQGTQPQHF. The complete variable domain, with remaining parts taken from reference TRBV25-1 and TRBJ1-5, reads EADIYQTPRYLVIGTGKKITLECSQTMGHDKMYWYQQDPGMELHLIHYSYGVNSTEKGDLSSESTVSRIRTEHFPLTLESARPSHTSQYLCASSEGQGTQPQHFGDGTRLSIL.

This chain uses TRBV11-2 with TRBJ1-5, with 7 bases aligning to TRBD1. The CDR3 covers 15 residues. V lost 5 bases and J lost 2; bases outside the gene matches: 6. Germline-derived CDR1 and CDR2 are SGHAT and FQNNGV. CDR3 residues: CASSPDRVGNQPQHF. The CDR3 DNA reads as TGTGCCAGCAGCCCCGACAGGGTTGGCAATCAGCCCCAGCATTTT.

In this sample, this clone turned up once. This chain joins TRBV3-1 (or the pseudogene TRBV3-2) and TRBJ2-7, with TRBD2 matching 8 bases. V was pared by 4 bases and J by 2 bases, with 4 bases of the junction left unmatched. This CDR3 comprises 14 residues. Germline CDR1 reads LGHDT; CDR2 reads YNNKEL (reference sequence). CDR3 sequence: CASSLAGGAYEQYF. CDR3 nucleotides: TGTGCCAGCAGCCTGGCCGGGGGGGCCTACGAGCAGTACTTC.

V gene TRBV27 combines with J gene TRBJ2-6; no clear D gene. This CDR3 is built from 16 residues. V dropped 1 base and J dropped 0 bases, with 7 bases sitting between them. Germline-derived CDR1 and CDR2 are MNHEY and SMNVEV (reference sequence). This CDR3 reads CASSLLLPSGANVLTF. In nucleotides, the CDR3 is TGTGCCAGCAGTTTATTACTGCCCTCTGGGGCCAACGTCCTGACTTTC.

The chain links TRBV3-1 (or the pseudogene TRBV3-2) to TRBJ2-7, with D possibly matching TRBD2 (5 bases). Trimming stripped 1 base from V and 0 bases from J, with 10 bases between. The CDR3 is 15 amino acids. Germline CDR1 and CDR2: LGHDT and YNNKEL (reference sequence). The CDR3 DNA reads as TGTGCCAGCAGCCAAGTCCAGCGGAGCTCCTACGAGCAGTACTTC. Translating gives CASSQVQRSSYEQYF.

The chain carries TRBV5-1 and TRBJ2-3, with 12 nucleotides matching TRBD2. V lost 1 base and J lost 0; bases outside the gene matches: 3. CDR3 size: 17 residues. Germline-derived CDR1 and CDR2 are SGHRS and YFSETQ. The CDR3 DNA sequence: TGCGCCAGCAGCTTGTGGGGGACTAGCGGGAGCACAGATACGCAGTATTTT. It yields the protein CASSLWGTSGSTDTQYF.